The 11 T cell receptor beta chains presented below share a single source sample, sequenced in a study of tumor and adjacent non-tumor tissue in lung cancer. A modified ARM-PCR protocol with three rounds of nested PCR amplified TCRbeta. TCRdb fed the multiplex PCR reads into MiXCR, producing one record per CDR3 protein. The table lists some 100,000 distinct CDR3 sequences, 55% to 65% of them singletons. This sample's RNA came from whole unsorted tissue. Distant lung tissue was collected more than 3 cm away from the tumor edge. Sequencing was done on a sample of distant non-tumor lung tissue. The receptors derive from a man in his thirties or forties with non-small cell lung cancer.

A note on this clonotype: This may come from a read error, since a much larger clone is one base off. The chain employs TRBV6-2 or TRBV6-3 and TRBJ1-2; TRBD1 is a possible D gene (6 bases). This CDR3 contains 11 residues. From germline, CDR1 is MNHEY and CDR2 SVGEGT. The CDR3 reads CAGSQGPGYTF. The CDR3 nucleotides read TGTGCCGGCAGTCAGGGGCCTGGCTACACCTTC.

A remark on this clonotype: A much larger clone is a single base away; this may be a read error. This chain connects TRBV5-4 to TRBJ2-5; D is perhaps TRBD1 (5 bases). V was cut by 1 base and J by 3 bases, with 10 bases left in between. CDR3 length: 14 residues. Germline CDR1 SGHNT, CDR2 YYREEE (reference sequence). The CDR3, as DNA: TGTGCCAGCAGCTTGAGAGTCAGGGAAGAGACCCAGTACTTC. Protein: CASSLRVREETQYF.

This chain's CDR3 is CSVRLDSSYEQYF. CDR3 nucleotide sequence: TGCAGCGTTAGACTTGACAGCTCCTACGAGCAGTACTTC. The J gene is TRBJ2-7, the V gene TRBV29-1; D is perhaps TRBD1 (5 bases). Trimming shortened V by 5 bases and J by 0 bases, and 11 bases separated the two germline ends. Looked up from germline, CDR1 is SQVTM and CDR2 is ANQGSEA. This CDR3 is built from 13 residues.

This clonotype was found once. The junction and the germline gene differ at one end; a read error may be behind it. This chain connects TRBV11-2 to TRBJ2-7; TRBD1 matches at 8 bases. The V gene's germline CDR1 is SGHAT and CDR2 FQNNGV. This CDR3 is built from 15 residues. The CDR3 loop reads CACCLSTGGQNEQYF. In DNA, the CDR3 is TGTGCCTGCTGCTTAAGCACAGGGGGGCAGAACGAGCAGTATTTC.

Of note for this clonotype: A much larger clone is a single base away; this may be a read error. The chain has TRBV12-3 or TRBV12-4 and TRBJ1-6; 8 nucleotides line up with TRBD1. The CDR3 is 15 residues long. Here the CDR3 reads CASRLEDRENSPFHF. The DNA for the CDR3 is TGTGCCAGCAGACTCGAGGACAGGGAAAATTCACCCTTCCACTTT.

On this clonotype itself: Since a much larger clone is just one base distant, this may be a read error. The CDR3 reads CATSARDRGDQPQYF. The CDR3, as DNA: TGTGCCACCAGCGCCCGGGACAGGGGCGATCAGCCCCAGTATTTT. The chain carries TRBV24-1 and TRBJ1-5; 10 bases fit TRBD1. The J call may be incorrect, as the DNA end agrees better with TRBJ2-3. This CDR3 contains 15 residues. The germline gives CDR1 KGHDR, CDR2 SFDVKD.

In this sample, this clonotype is medium-sized. The rearrangement links TRBV11-1 to TRBJ2-7; 9 bases fit TRBD2. The germline CDR1 and CDR2 sequences are SGHAT and FQDESV (reference sequence). Trimming took 1 base from V and 4 from J; bases not matched to a gene: 5. The CDR3 has 15 residues. CDR3 nucleotides: TGTGCCAGCAGCTTAGAGGCTAGCGGGGAGTACGAGCAGTACTTC. This sequence encodes CASSLEASGEYEQYF. Using reference TRBV11-1 and TRBJ2-7 for the parts outside the CDR3, the full variable domain is EAEVAQSPRYKITEKSQAVAFWCDPISGHATLYWYRQILGQGPELLVQFQDESVVDDSQLPKDRFSAERLKGVDSTLKIQPAELGDSAMYLCASSLEASGEYEQYFGPGTRLTVT.

In this sample, this clonotype turned up a few times. Being one base from a much bigger clone, this may be a read error. The CDR3 region is CASSQEVTTGGEIQYF. The CDR3 DNA reads as TGTGCCAGCAGCCAAGAAGTGACAACGGGCGGGGAGATCCAGTACTTC. The chain recombines TRBV4-2 with TRBJ2-5, with D perhaps TRBD2 (6 bases). The CDR3 totals 16 residues. Germline V CDR1 and CDR2: LGHNA, YNFKEQ.

The chain recombines TRBV4-1 with TRBJ2-7; TRBD2 aligns across 9 bases. CDR1 is MGHRA, CDR2 YSYEKL, per germline. The CDR3 sequence is 16 residues long. V lost 4 bases, J lost 4 bases, and 11 bases stayed unmatched. The CDR3 sequence: CASSPRYSGRTYEQYF. In nucleotides, the CDR3 is TGCGCCAGCAGCCCGCGCTATAGCGGGAGAACATACGAGCAGTACTTC.

Turning to this clonotype: At one end the junction does not follow the germline gene, possibly because of a read error. J is TRBJ1-1 and V is TRBV6-2 or TRBV6-3; the D is unclear. CDR1 and CDR2 (germline): MNHEY, SVGEGT. The CDR3 is made up of 13 amino acids. CDR3 DNA: TGTACCAGCAGTTACCTGGACAACACTGAAGCTTTCTTT. This gives the protein CTSSYLDNTEAFF.

A few counts support this clonotype. The rearrangement uses TRBV11-3 and TRBJ1-4; TRBD1 might be the D (6 bases). Deletions cut 4 bases from V and 2 bases from J, with 14 bases between. Looked up from germline, CDR1 is SGHNT and CDR2 is YENEEA. The CDR3 is made up of 16 amino acids. The CDR3 coding sequence is TGTGCCAGCAGCTCCGTTAGGACAGCGACTAATGAAAAACTGTTTTTT. Protein: CASSSVRTATNEKLFF.